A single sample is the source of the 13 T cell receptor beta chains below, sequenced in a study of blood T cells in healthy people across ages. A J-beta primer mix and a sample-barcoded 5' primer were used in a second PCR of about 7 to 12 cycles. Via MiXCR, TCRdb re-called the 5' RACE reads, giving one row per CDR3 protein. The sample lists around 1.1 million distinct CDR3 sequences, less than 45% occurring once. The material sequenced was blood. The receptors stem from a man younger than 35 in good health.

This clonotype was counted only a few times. The CDR3 region is CASSLYPGRDYEQYF. DNA of the CDR3: TGTGCCAGCAGTCTCTACCCGGGCAGGGACTACGAGCAGTACTTC. This chain connects TRBV27 to TRBJ2-7, with D tentatively TRBD1 (5 bases). The CDR3 is made up of 15 amino acids. The germline V and J ends were trimmed by 5 bases and 3 bases, with 17 bases remaining between them. The V gene's germline CDR1 is MNHEY and CDR2 SMNVEV (reference sequence).

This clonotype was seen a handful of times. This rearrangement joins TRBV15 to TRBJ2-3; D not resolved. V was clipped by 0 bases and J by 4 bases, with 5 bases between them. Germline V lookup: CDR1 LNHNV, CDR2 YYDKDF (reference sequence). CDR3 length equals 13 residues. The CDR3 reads CATSRDHPDTQYF. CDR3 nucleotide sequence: TGTGCCACCAGCAGAGATCACCCAGATACGCAGTATTTT.

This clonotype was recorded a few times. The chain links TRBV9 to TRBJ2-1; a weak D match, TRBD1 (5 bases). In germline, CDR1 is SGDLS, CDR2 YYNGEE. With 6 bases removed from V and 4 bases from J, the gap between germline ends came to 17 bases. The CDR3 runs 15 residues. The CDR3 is CASTDSSALYNEQFF. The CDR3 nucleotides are TGTGCCAGCACCGACAGTTCCGCTTTGTACAATGAGCAGTTCTTC.

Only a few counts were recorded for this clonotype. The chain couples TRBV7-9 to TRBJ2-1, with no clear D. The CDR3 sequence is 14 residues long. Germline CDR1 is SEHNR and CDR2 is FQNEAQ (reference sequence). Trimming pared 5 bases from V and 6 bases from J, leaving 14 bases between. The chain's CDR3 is CASSPTSRFNEQFF. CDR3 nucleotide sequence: TGTGCCAGCAGCCCGACCAGCAGATTCAATGAGCAGTTCTTC. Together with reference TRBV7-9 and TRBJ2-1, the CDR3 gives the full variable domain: DTGVSQNPRHKITKRGQNVTFRCDPISEHNRLYWYRQTLGQGPEFLTYFQNEAQLEKSRLLSDRFSAERPKGSFSTLEIQRTEQGDSAMYLCASSPTSRFNEQFFGPGTRLTVL.

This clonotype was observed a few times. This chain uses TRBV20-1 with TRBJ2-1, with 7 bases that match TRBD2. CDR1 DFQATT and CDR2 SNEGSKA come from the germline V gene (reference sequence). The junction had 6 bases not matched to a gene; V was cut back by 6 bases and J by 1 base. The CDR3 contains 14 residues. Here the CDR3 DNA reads TGCAGTGCAGAGGCGGGGGATTCCTACAATGAGCAGTTCTTC. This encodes CSAEAGDSYNEQFF.

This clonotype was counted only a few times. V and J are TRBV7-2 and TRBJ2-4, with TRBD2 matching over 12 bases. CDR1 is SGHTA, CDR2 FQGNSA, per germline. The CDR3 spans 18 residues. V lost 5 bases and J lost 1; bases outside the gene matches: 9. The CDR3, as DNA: TGTGCCAGCAGCCAACTAGCGGGGGGCCCTCTGGCCAAAAACATTCAGTACTTC. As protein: CASSQLAGGPLAKNIQYF.

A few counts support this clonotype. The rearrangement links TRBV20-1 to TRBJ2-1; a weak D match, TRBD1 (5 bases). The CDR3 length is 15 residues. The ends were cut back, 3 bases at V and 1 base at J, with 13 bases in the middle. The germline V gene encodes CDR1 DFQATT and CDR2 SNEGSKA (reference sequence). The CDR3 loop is CSASDSSLSYNEQFF. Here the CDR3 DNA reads TGCAGTGCTAGTGACAGCAGTTTATCCTACAATGAGCAGTTCTTC.

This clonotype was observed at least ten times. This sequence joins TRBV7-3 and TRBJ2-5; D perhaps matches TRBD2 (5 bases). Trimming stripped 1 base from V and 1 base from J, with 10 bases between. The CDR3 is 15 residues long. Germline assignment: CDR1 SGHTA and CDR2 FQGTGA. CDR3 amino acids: CASSLRETSQETQYF. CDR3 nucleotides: TGTGCCAGCAGCTTAAGGGAGACTTCCCAAGAGACCCAGTACTTC.

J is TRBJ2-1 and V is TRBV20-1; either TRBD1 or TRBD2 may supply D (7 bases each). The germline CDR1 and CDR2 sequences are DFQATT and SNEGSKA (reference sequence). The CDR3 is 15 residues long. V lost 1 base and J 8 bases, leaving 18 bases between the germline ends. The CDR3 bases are TGCAGTGCTAGAGCCGGAACCAGGGGGAGGGATGAGCAGTTCTTC. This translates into CSARAGTRGRDEQFF.

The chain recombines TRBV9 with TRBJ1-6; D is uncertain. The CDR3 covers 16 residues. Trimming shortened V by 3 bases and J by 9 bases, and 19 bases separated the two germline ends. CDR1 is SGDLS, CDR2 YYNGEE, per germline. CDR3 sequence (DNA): TGTGCCAGCAGCGCAGCAACTGCGCCTGGGATTTCACCCCTCCACTTT. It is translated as CASSAATAPGISPLHF.

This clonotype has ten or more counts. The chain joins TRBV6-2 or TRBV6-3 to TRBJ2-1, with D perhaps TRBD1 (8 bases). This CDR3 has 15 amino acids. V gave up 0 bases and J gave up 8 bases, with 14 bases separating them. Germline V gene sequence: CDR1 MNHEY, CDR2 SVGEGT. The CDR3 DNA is TGTGCCAGCAGTTACTCGCACAGGGGGGGCGATGAGCAGTTCTTC. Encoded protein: CASSYSHRGGDEQFF.

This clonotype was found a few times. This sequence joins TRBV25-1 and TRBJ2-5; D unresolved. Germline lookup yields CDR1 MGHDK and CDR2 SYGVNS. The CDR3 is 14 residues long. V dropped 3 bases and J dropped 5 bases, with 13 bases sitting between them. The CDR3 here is CASSELGPSETQYF. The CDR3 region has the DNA TGTGCCAGCAGTGAGTTGGGCCCCTCGGAGACCCAGTACTTC.

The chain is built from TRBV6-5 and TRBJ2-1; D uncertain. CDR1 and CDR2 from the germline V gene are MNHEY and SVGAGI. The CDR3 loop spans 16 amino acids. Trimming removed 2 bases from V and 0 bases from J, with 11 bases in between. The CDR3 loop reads CASSYGSRSSYNEQFF. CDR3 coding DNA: TGTGCCAGCAGTTACGGCAGCCGGTCCTCCTACAATGAGCAGTTCTTC.